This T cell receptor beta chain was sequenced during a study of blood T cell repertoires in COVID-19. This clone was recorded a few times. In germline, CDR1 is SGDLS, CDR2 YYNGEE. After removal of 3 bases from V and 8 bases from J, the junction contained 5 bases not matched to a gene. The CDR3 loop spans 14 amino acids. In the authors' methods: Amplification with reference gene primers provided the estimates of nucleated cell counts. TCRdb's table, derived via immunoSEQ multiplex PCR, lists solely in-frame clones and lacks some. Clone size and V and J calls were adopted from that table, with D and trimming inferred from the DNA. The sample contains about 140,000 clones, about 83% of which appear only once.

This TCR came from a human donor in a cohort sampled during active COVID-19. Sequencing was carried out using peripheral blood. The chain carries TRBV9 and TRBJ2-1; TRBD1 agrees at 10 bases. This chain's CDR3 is CASSGGTGDDEQFF. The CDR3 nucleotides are TGTGCCAGCAGCGGGGGGACAGGGGACGATGAGCAGTTCTTC.